These T cell receptor beta chains were read from a single sample in a study of shared clonotypes between healthy human individuals. Data came from immunoSEQ multiplex PCR; TCRdb stores just in-frame clones and leaves some out. The table records about 490,000 clones, approximately 80% of them present only once. The material sequenced was PBMCs. The origin of the receptors is a middle-aged woman in good health. Some clones in this sample may be carry-over from other donors' samples. Each CDR3 is given with its conserved first and last residue. Each record gives: V gene, D gene, clone size, J gene, CDR3 protein, CDR3 DNA. The D gene is left open where the match is weak. Clone sizes are given selectively: once, few, many, or a class where the clone is expanded.

>TRBV18|TRBD2|few|TRBJ2-5
CASSPPSGGVQETQYF
TGTGCCAGCTCACCACCGTCGGGGGGGGTCCAAGAGACCCAGTACTTC
>TRBV2|TRBD1|once|TRBJ1-5
CASSATQGARQPQHF
TGTGCCAGCAGCGCCACACAGGGGGCGAGGCAGCCCCAGCATTTT
>TRBV4-1|TRBD2|.|TRBJ2-7
CASSQDWGSGRAEYF
TGCGCCAGCAGCCAAGATTGGGGTAGCGGGAGGGCCGAGTACTTC
>TRBV28|TRBD2|.|TRBJ2-7
CASSRAGGEVYEQYF
TGTGCCAGCAGCCGGGCCGGGGGGGAGGTCTACGAGCAGTACTTC
>TRBV4-1|TRBD2|.|TRBJ2-1
CASSQGSGAFFEQFF
TGCGCCAGCAGCCAAGGTAGCGGGGCCTTTTTTGAGCAGTTCTTC
>TRBV7-3|TRBD2|.|TRBJ2-2
CASSPGLAEYTGELFF
TGTGCCAGCAGCCCGGGACTAGCGGAGTACACCGGGGAGCTGTTTTTT
>TRBV10-3|TRBD1|.|TRBJ2-7
CAIRRTGEYEQYF
TGTGCCATCAGGCGGACAGGAGAGTACGAGCAGTACTTC
>TRBV5-1|.|.|TRBJ2-7
CASSLIGSTSSYEQYF
TGCGCCAGCAGCTTGATAGGTAGCACCAGCTCCTACGAGCAGTACTTC
>TRBV9|.|.|TRBJ2-3
CASSGALRGGRDGVRDTQYF
TGTGCCAGCAGCGGAGCCCTGAGGGGAGGCAGGGATGGTGTAAGGGATACGCAGTATTTT
>TRBV5-1|TRBD1|.|TRBJ2-1
CASSLEPGTDNEQFF
TGCGCCAGCAGCTTGGAACCAGGGACAGACAATGAGCAGTTCTTC
>TRBV5-6|.|.|TRBJ2-3
CASRYFGGYTQYF
TGTGCCAGCAGATACTTCGGGGGCTATACGCAGTATTTT
>TRBV29-1|.|.|TRBJ2-3
CSVVRGVRLDTQYF
TGCAGCGTTGTTCGGGGAGTTAGGTTAGATACGCAGTATTTT
>TRBV28|.|.|TRBJ2-3
CASRADLTNTDTQYF
TGTGCCAGCAGGGCGGACCTAACTAACACAGATACGCAGTATTTT
>TRBV6-1|.|few|TRBJ1-2
CASSEVFVQGNGYTF
TGTGCCAGCAGTGAAGTATTTGTACAGGGAAATGGCTACACCTTC
>TRBV7-3|.|.|TRBJ2-3
CASALFSLATDTQYF
TGTGCCAGCGCCCTATTTAGCCTAGCAACAGATACGCAGTATTTT
>TRBV9|TRBD1|.|TRBJ1-1
CASSEAPGGTEAFF
TGTGCCAGCAGCGAGGCCCCAGGGGGGACTGAAGCTTTCTTT
>TRBV19|TRBD2|once|TRBJ2-1
CASRVTSGPYSPYNEQFF
TGTGCCAGTAGGGTAACTAGCGGTCCTTACTCGCCCTACAATGAGCAGTTCTTC
>TRBV6-5|.|.|TRBJ2-7
CASRRQTGILREQYF
TGTGCCAGCCGAAGACAGACCGGGATTTTACGCGAGCAGTACTTC
>TRBV4-1|TRBD1|.|TRBJ1-1
CASSQVLRTGSAFF
TGCGCCAGCAGCCAAGTACTCCGGACAGGGTCAGCTTTCTTT
>TRBV6-1|.|.|TRBJ1-2
CASSAGSNNYGYTF
TGTGCCAGCAGTGCCGGTTCGAATAACTATGGCTACACCTTC
>TRBV9|TRBD1|.|TRBJ1-2
CASSTRDRGLRYGYTF
TGTGCCAGCAGCACCCGGGACAGGGGGCTTAGGTATGGCTACACCTTC
>TRBV5-1|TRBD1|.|TRBJ2-7
CASARDRAYEQYF
TGCGCCAGCGCCCGGGACAGGGCCTACGAGCAGTACTTC
>TRBV7-9|TRBD2|.|TRBJ2-7
CASSLDSGSHYEQYF
TGTGCCAGCAGCCTAGATAGCGGGAGTCACTACGAGCAGTACTTC
>TRBV29-1|.|.|TRBJ2-3
CSVGSLGFTDTQYF
TGCAGCGTTGGTTCCCTGGGCTTCACAGATACGCAGTATTTT
>TRBV27|.|.|TRBJ1-2
CATAPSLNYGYTF
TGTGCCACCGCGCCTTCGCTTAACTATGGCTACACCTTC
>TRBV7-3|.|.|TRBJ2-7
CASSDPTGSGEQYF
TGTGCCAGCAGCGACCCCACAGGGTCGGGCGAGCAGTACTTC
>TRBV25-1|.|.|TRBJ1-2
CASSFSNERYTF
TGTGCCAGCAGTTTCTCCAACGAACGCTACACCTTC
>TRBV18|.|.|TRBJ1-2
CASSPETNLYTF
TGTGCCAGCTCACCAGAGACAAACCTGTACACCTTC
>TRBV29-1|TRBD1|.|TRBJ2-7
CSFNRGPYEQYF
TGCAGCTTCAACAGGGGTCCTTACGAGCAGTACTTC
>TRBV30|TRBD1|.|TRBJ2-1
CAWTQQGAGYNEQFF
TGTGCCTGGACCCAACAGGGGGCTGGCTACAATGAGCAGTTCTTC
>TRBV10-3|.|.|TRBJ2-7
CAISEGVRSNYEQYF
TGTGCCATCAGTGAGGGAGTCAGGTCTAACTACGAGCAGTACTTC
>TRBV11-3|.|.|TRBJ2-3
CASSLGRGTDTQYF
TGTGCCAGCAGCTTAGGGCGGGGCACAGATACGCAGTATTTT
>TRBV5-1|.|.|TRBJ1-1
CASSLVPGLTEAFF
TGCGCCAGCAGCTTGGTTCCCGGGTTGACTGAAGCTTTCTTT
>TRBV27|TRBD2|.|TRBJ2-1
CASRGLVINEQFF
TGTGCCAGCAGGGGACTAGTTATCAATGAGCAGTTCTTC
>TRBV7-2|.|.|TRBJ2-5
CASSFPLGLGETQYF
TGTGCCAGCAGCTTCCCCCTTGGGCTAGGAGAGACCCAGTACTTC
>TRBV21-1|.|.|TRBJ1-4
CASSKGRGEKLFF
TGTGCCAGCAGCAAAGGACGGGGAGAAAAACTGTTTTTT
>TRBV4-1|TRBD2|.|TRBJ2-1
CASSQVSQRDYNEQFF
TGCGCCAGCAGCCAAGTGTCACAGCGGGACTACAATGAGCAGTTCTTC
>TRBV7-2|.|.|TRBJ2-7
CASSLWTYLGGEQYF
TGTGCCAGCAGCCTTTGGACCTACCTGGGGGGTGAGCAGTACTTC
>TRBV2|TRBD2|.|TRBJ2-5
CASSRLARNQETQYF
TGTGCCAGCAGCCGACTAGCCCGAAACCAAGAGACCCAGTACTTC
>TRBV29-1|.|few|TRBJ1-5
CSVVEGGQPQHF
TGCAGCGTTGTTGAGGGGGGTCAGCCCCAGCATTTT
>TRBV21-1|.|.|TRBJ2-7
CASTPKKQADLQGHTFRDEQYF
TGTGCCAGCACACCTAAGAAACAGGCCGACCTACAGGGCCATACTTTTCGGGACGAGCAGTACTTC
>TRBV29-1|TRBD1|many|TRBJ1-1
CSVGTGGNTEAFF
TGCAGCGTGGGGACAGGGGGCAACACTGAAGCTTTCTTT
>TRBV7-8|.|once|TRBJ2-7
CASSPYLDEQYF
TGTGCCAGCAGCCCCTATCTCGACGAGCAGTACTTC
>TRBV5-1|.|.|TRBJ1-1
CASSLGSSRVNTEAFF
TGCGCCAGCAGCTTGGGATCTAGCAGGGTTAACACTGAAGCTTTCTTT
>TRBV15|.|.|TRBJ2-5
CATSRDRGLQETQYF
TGTGCCACCAGCAGAGATAGGGGACTGCAAGAGACCCAGTACTTC
>TRBV6-5|TRBD1|few|TRBJ2-7
CATGQEASYEQYF
TGTGCCACAGGACAGGAGGCCTCCTACGAGCAGTACTTC
>TRBV12-1|.|.|TRBJ2-1
CASSHFPWSRASGRSYNEQFF
TGTGCCAGCAGTCACTTTCCGTGGTCTCGCGCTAGCGGGAGGTCCTACAATGAGCAGTTCTTC
>TRBV19|.|.|TRBJ2-5
CASSIAGAETQYF
TGTGCCAGTAGTATAGCGGGAGCGGAGACCCAGTACTTC
>TRBV2|TRBD1|.|TRBJ1-5
CATLDRPGDQPQHF
TGTGCCACCCTGGACAGGCCAGGAGATCAGCCCCAGCATTTT